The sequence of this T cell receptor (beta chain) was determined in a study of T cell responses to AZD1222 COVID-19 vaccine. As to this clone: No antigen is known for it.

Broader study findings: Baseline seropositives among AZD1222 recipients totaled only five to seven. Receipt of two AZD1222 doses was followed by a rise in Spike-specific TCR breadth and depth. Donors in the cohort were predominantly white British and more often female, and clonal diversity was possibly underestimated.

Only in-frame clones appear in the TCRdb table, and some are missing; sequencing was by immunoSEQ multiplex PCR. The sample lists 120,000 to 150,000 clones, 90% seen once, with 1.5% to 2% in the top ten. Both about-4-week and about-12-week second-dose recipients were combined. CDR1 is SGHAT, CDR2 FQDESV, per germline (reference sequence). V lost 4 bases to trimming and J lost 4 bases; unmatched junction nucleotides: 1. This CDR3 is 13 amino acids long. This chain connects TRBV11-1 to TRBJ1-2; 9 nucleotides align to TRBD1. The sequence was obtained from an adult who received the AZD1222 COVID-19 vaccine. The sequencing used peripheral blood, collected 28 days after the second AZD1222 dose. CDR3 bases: TGTGCCAGCAGCTCGACAGGGGGCTATGGCTACACCTTC. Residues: CASSSTGGYGYTF.